A single sample is the source of the 10 T cell receptor beta chains below, sequenced in a study of blood T cell repertoires in COVID-19. The method was immunoSEQ multiplex PCR; TCRdb's version includes in-frame clones alone and lacks a portion of them. The sample contains approximately 470,000 clones, 70% to 90% of which appear only once. The sample was peripheral blood. These receptors were collected from a human donor in a cohort sampled during active COVID-19.

V gene TRBV21-1 combines with J gene TRBJ1-2; TRBD1 was called by the table and not checked on the DNA. TRBV21-1 is a pseudogene segment. The CDR3 runs 14 residues. CDR3 DNA sequence: TGTGCCAGCCGAGAAAGGGGGCTGTGCTATGGCTACACCTTC. Translation: CASRERGLCYGYTF.

The gene calls are TRBV29-1 and TRBJ1-2, with TRBD1 matching over 9 bases. Germline V gene data show CDR1 as SQVTM and CDR2 as ANQGSEA. V lost 4 bases, J lost 5 bases, and 11 bases stayed unmatched. The CDR3 is made up of 15 amino acids. The CDR3 reads CSVAHPGQGFYGYTF. CDR3 DNA: TGCAGCGTTGCACATCCGGGACAGGGCTTTTATGGCTACACCTTC.

The rearrangement uses TRBV30 and TRBJ2-2, with D perhaps TRBD2 (5 bases). V was pared by 0 bases and J by 10 bases, with 15 bases between. Germline V gene data show CDR1 as GTSNPN and CDR2 as SVGIG (reference sequence). This CDR3 comprises 14 residues. This CDR3 reads CAWSVRDGRTELFF. CDR3 coding DNA: TGTGCCTGGAGTGTACGGGATGGTCGGACGGAGCTGTTTTTT.

This clone was seen a single time. The chain is built from TRBV19 and TRBJ2-1; 7 bases match TRBD2. V shed 5 bases, J shed 0 bases, and the junction held 13 bases outside the gene matches. CDR3 size: 18 residues. The germline V gene has CDR1 LNHDA and CDR2 SQIVND (reference sequence). The CDR3 DNA sequence: TGTGCCAGTAGTCCGCCCCTCCCCCCTAGCGGCTCCTACAATGAGCAGTTCTTC. Its protein is CASSPPLPPSGSYNEQFF.

The chain has TRBV27 and TRBJ1-1; D is uncertain. Germline CDR1 is MNHEY and CDR2 is SMNVEV (reference sequence). Between the trimmed V and J ends, which lost 0 bases and 1 base, there was a span of 12 bases. There are 16 residues in the CDR3. The CDR3 region has the DNA TGTGCCAGCAGTTTATCGCGTACTCACCGGAACACTGAAGCTTTCTTT. Residues: CASSLSRTHRNTEAFF.

The chain links TRBV18 to TRBJ2-7; the D gene is possibly TRBD1 (5 bases). The germline gives CDR1 KGHSH, CDR2 LQKENI. V dropped 2 bases and J dropped 5 bases, with 10 bases sitting between them. This CDR3 has 13 residues. CDR3 protein: CASSPGTGDEQYF. The CDR3 DNA sequence: TGTGCCAGCTCACCAGGCACAGGCGACGAGCAGTACTTC. The full variable domain, rest sourced from reference TRBV18 and TRBJ2-7, is NAGVMQNPRHLVRRRGQEARLRCSPMKGHSHVYWYRQLPEEGLKFMVYLQKENIIDESGMPKERFSAEFPKEGPSILRIQQVVRGDSAAYFCASSPGTGDEQYFGPGTRLTVT.

The chain combines TRBV11-2 with TRBJ2-3; TRBD2 aligns across 9 bases. The germline gives CDR1 SGHAT, CDR2 FQNNGV. The CDR3 spans 15 residues. Trimming took 6 bases from V and 6 from J; bases not matched to a gene: 10. For the CDR3, the DNA is TGTGCCAGCAGACCAGATATTCTAGCGGGGGATACGCAGTATTTT. Residues: CASRPDILAGDTQYF.

V is TRBV4-1 and J is TRBJ1-1, with D possibly being TRBD1 (5 bases). The germline CDR1 and CDR2 sequences are MGHRA and YSYEKL. The CDR3 loop spans 14 amino acids. The ends were cut back, 0 bases at V and 4 bases at J, with 9 bases in the middle. The CDR3 loop is CASSQERGGTEAFF. In nucleotides, the CDR3 is TGCGCCAGCAGCCAAGAGCGGGGGGGCACTGAAGCTTTCTTT.

The chain employs TRBV5-1 and TRBJ2-1; 13 positions agree with TRBD2. The CDR3 totals 18 residues. CDR1 is SGHRS and CDR2 is YFSETQ in the germline V gene. J gave up 0 bases and V 2 bases, and 5 bases lay outside the gene matches. The CDR3 bases are TGCGCCAGCAGCTTACTAGCGGGAGGGCCGAGCTCCTACAATGAGCAGTTCTTC. It specifies CASSLLAGGPSSYNEQFF.

The V gene is TRBV12-3 or TRBV12-4, the J gene TRBJ2-7, with 7 bases lining up with TRBD1. The CDR3 is made up of 12 amino acids. V lost 6 bases and J lost 5; bases outside the gene matches: 4. The CDR3 nucleotides are TGTGCCAGCAGATTGACAGGGAACGAGCAGTACTTC. Its translation is CASRLTGNEQYF.